Listed below are T cell receptor beta chains from one sample, sequenced in a study of beta chain features in type 1 diabetes. Data came from immunoSEQ multiplex PCR; TCRdb stores just in-frame clones and leaves some out. The table includes hundreds of thousands of clones, around 65% detected once. Sequencing was carried out using naive CD4+ T cells from blood. Every receptor here comes from a man aged 25 to 40 in good health. The CDR3 runs from the conserved cysteine through the conserved F or W. D genes are given only for firm matches. Some rows mark clone size as missing; the rest say once, few, many or name a class of expanded clone.

.,TRBJ2-7,TRBV28,TRBD2,CASSPGLAAAYEQYF,TGTGCCAGCAGCCCTGGACTAGCGGCAGCCTACGAGCAGTACTTC
.,TRBJ1-5,TRBV2,.,CASAGRPSQPQHF,TGTGCCAGCGCAGGTAGGCCGAGTCAGCCCCAGCATTTT
.,TRBJ2-1,TRBV11-2,.,CASSLVALGLGYNEQFF,TGTGCCAGCAGCTTAGTTGCACTAGGGTTAGGCTACAATGAGCAGTTCTTC
.,TRBJ1-2,TRBV29-1,.,CSVYTANYGYTF,TGCAGCGTTTACACCGCTAACTATGGCTACACCTTC
once,TRBJ2-4,TRBV11-2,.,CASSLDPLNIQYF,TGTGCCAGCAGCTTAGATCCCTTAAACATTCAGTACTTC
few,TRBJ2-3,TRBV7-2,TRBD1,CASRDRVPDTQYF,TGTGCCAGCCGGGACAGGGTCCCAGATACGCAGTATTTT
.,TRBJ2-3,TRBV30,.,CACGSTSSSTDTQYF,TGTGCCTGTGGGTCGACTAGTTCTAGCACAGATACGCAGTATTTT
few,TRBJ2-6,TRBV7-9,.,CASSIPGEPNGANVLTF,TGTGCCAGCAGCATACCCGGGGAGCCCAATGGGGCCAACGTCCTGACTTTC
.,TRBJ2-7,TRBV7-6,.,CASSNTEYHEQYF,TGTGCCAGCAGCAATACCGAATACCACGAGCAGTACTTC
.,TRBJ2-3,TRBV7-6,.,CASSPASYGTDTQYF,TGTGCCAGCAGTCCCGCCTCCTACGGGACAGATACGCAGTATTTT
.,TRBJ2-7,TRBV5-1,.,CASSLSESYEQYF,TGCGCCAGCAGCTTGTCAGAGTCCTACGAGCAGTACTTC
few,TRBJ2-4,TRBV7-2,TRBD2,CASSTTSVLAKNIQYF,TGTGCCAGCAGCACAACTAGCGTCTTAGCCAAAAACATTCAGTACTTC
.,TRBJ2-7,TRBV10-3,.,CAISVNMGYEQYF,TGTGCCATCAGTGTTAACATGGGCTACGAGCAGTACTTC
.,TRBJ2-7,TRBV29-1,TRBD1,CSVETGDRVQYEQYF,TGCAGCGTTGAAACAGGGGACAGGGTGCAATACGAGCAGTACTTC
.,TRBJ2-5,TRBV11-2,.,CASSKGVRETQYF,TGTGCCAGCAGTAAGGGAGTACGGGAGACCCAGTACTTC
.,TRBJ1-1,TRBV30,TRBD1,CAWGLGQGGAEAFF,TGTGCCTGGGGTCTCGGACAGGGTGGGGCTGAAGCTTTCTTT
.,TRBJ2-5,TRBV7-2,TRBD2,CASSPRLAGETQYF,TGTGCCAGCAGCCCGAGACTAGCGGGAGAGACCCAGTACTTC
.,TRBJ1-2,TRBV19,.,CASSIGDYGYTF,TGTGCCAGTAGTATAGGGGACTATGGCTACACCTTC
once,TRBJ1-3,TRBV30,.,CALRRLGNTIYF,TGTGCCCTTCGTCGGCTTGGAAACACCATATATTTT
.,TRBJ2-1,TRBV7-8,.,CASEGLENNEQFF,TGTGCCAGCGAAGGACTGGAGAACAATGAGCAGTTCTTC
few,TRBJ2-7,TRBV30,.,CAWNRDKTYEQYF,TGTGCCTGGAATCGGGACAAGACCTACGAGCAGTACTTC
.,TRBJ2-1,TRBV5-1,.,CASSFGDNEQFF,TGCGCCAGCAGCTTCGGTGACAATGAGCAGTTCTTC
.,TRBJ2-6,TRBV25-1,.,CASSDYGVSGANVLTF,TGTGCCAGCAGTGACTACGGGGTCTCTGGGGCCAACGTCCTGACTTTC
.,TRBJ1-2,TRBV7-9,.,CASSLQDGYTF,TGTGCCAGCAGCTTGCAGGATGGCTACACCTTC
.,TRBJ2-3,TRBV2,.,CASSEHDPFTDTQYF,TGTGCCAGCAGTGAACATGACCCCTTCACAGATACGCAGTATTTT
.,TRBJ2-5,TRBV10-3,.,CAISSGPSGGETQYF,TGTGCCATCAGTTCTGGACCTTCGGGTGGAGAGACCCAGTACTTC
.,TRBJ2-3,TRBV5-1,TRBD2,CASSLSRDTSGSSDTQYF,TGCGCCAGCAGCTTGTCAAGGGATACTAGCGGGAGCAGCGATACGCAGTATTTT
once,TRBJ2-5,TRBV9,TRBD1,CASSVGQGTETQYF,TGTGCCAGCAGCGTAGGACAGGGAACAGAGACCCAGTACTTC
.,TRBJ2-3,TRBV30,.,CAWSYSGVLADTQYF,TGTGCCTGGAGTTACTCAGGGGTATTAGCAGATACGCAGTATTTT
.,TRBJ2-3,TRBV30,.,CAWSVLVNTQYF,TGTGCCTGGAGTGTACTGGTGAATACGCAGTATTTT
.,TRBJ2-5,TRBV9,TRBD2,CASSARLAGVETQYF,TGTGCCAGCAGCGCCAGACTAGCGGGAGTGGAGACCCAGTACTTC
.,TRBJ2-1,TRBV30,.,CAWSVGSGYNEQFF,TGTGCCTGGAGTGTAGGTTCGGGGTACAATGAGCAGTTCTTC
few,TRBJ1-1,TRBV30,.,CAWSVNTEAFF,TGTGCCTGGAGTGTGAACACTGAAGCTTTCTTT
.,TRBJ1-2,TRBV28,.,CASSLSPGFDYGYTF,TGTGCCAGCAGTTTGTCACCAGGGTTCGATTATGGCTACACCTTC
.,TRBJ1-2,TRBV21-1,.,CASSNPRGLNYGYTF,TGTGCCAGCAGCAATCCTAGAGGCCTAAACTATGGCTACACCTTC
.,TRBJ2-4,TRBV2,TRBD1,CASSLVGGQNIQYF,TGTGCCAGCAGTTTAGTAGGGGGCCAAAACATTCAGTACTTC
.,TRBJ1-5,TRBV30,.,CAWSVPAGTQPQHF,TGTGCCTGGAGTGTACCCGCAGGGACCCAGCCCCAGCATTTT
few,TRBJ2-3,TRBV29-1,.,CSVEEGFTDTQYF,TGCAGCGTTGAGGAGGGCTTCACAGATACGCAGTATTTT
.,TRBJ2-2,TRBV30,.,CAWRAMVGGTGELFF,TGTGCCTGGAGAGCCATGGTCGGCGGGACCGGGGAGCTGTTTTTT
once,TRBJ1-1,TRBV2,.,CASSLREGGTEAFF,TGTGCCAGCAGTTTGCGCGAAGGAGGCACTGAAGCTTTCTTT
.,TRBJ1-2,TRBV29-1,TRBD1,CSASARGHGYTF,TGCAGCGCATCGGCCAGGGGGCATGGCTACACCTTC
.,TRBJ1-5,TRBV29-1,.,CSVSTGNSNQPQHF,TGCAGCGTTTCTACAGGGAATAGCAATCAGCCCCAGCATTTT
.,TRBJ2-5,TRBV29-1,.,CSVPAFQDTQETQYF,TGCAGCGTCCCCGCCTTTCAGGACACCCAAGAGACCCAGTACTTC
once,TRBJ2-1,TRBV29-1,.,CSVLLRGGAYNEQFF,TGCAGCGTTCTTCTCCGGGGTGGCGCCTACAATGAGCAGTTCTTC
.,TRBJ1-2,TRBV30,TRBD1,CAWSITGGSSGYTF,TGTGCCTGGAGTATCACAGGGGGCTCAAGTGGCTACACCTTC
.,TRBJ1-6,TRBV7-9,.,CASSQQTDTPLHF,TGTGCCAGCAGCCAACAGACAGATACACCCCTCCACTTT
.,TRBJ1-5,TRBV30,TRBD1,CAWRGQGDNQPQHF,TGTGCCTGGAGGGGACAGGGGGATAATCAGCCCCAGCATTTT
few,TRBJ2-1,TRBV29-1,TRBD2,CSVEGSLAGVDEQFF,TGCAGCGTTGAAGGAAGTCTAGCGGGAGTGGATGAGCAGTTCTTC
.,TRBJ2-3,TRBV7-2,.,CASSPRSGRKSDTQYF,TGTGCCAGCAGCCCCCGGTCGGGGAGAAAATCAGATACGCAGTATTTT
.,TRBJ2-3,TRBV30,TRBD2,CAGTRTGRMGQYF,TGTGCCGGGACTAGGACGGGGAGGATGGGGCAGTATTTT
.,TRBJ2-5,TRBV25-1,.,CASSGLQETQYF,TGTGCCAGCAGTGGACTTCAAGAGACCCAGTACTTC
.,TRBJ2-7,TRBV6-5,TRBD2,CASSRGGSAHEQYF,TGTGCCAGCAGTCGGGGAGGGAGCGCCCACGAGCAGTACTTC
.,TRBJ2-2,TRBV29-1,TRBD2,CSVEPFGLAGRTGELFF,TGCAGCGTTGAACCTTTCGGACTAGCGGGACGGACCGGGGAGCTGTTTTTT
.,TRBJ2-5,TRBV5-6,.,CASSTGLETQYF,TGTGCCAGCAGCACGGGATTGGAGACCCAGTACTTC
.,TRBJ2-7,TRBV7-2,.,CASSLIAGSSYEQYF,TGTGCCAGCAGTCTCATTGCGGGATCTTCCTACGAGCAGTACTTC